These T cell receptor beta chains were read from a single sample in a study of STAT3 mutations in large granular lymphocyte leukemia. Repertoires were generated with immunoSEQ multiplex PCR, while TCRdb's copy carries only in-frame clones and drops some. The repertoire holds 35,000 to 50,000 clones, with roughly 77% as singletons. Specimen: PBMCs. Receptor source: a human donor with T large granular lymphocyte leukemia. Some clones in this sample may be carry-over from other donors' samples. CDR3s include the opening cysteine and the closing phenylalanine or tryptophan. A D gene is named only where the DNA matches it firmly. Clone sizes are given selectively: once, few, many, or a class where the clone is expanded.

D gene,V gene,J gene,clone size,CDR3 protein,CDR3 DNA
TRBD2,TRBV7-9,TRBJ2-1,few,CASSVAGGLDNEQFF,TGTGCCAGCAGCGTAGCGGGGGGGCTCGACAATGAGCAGTTCTTC
NA,TRBV2,TRBJ1-5,NA,CASSTYTDQPQHF,TGTGCCAGCAGTACTTATACGGATCAGCCCCAGCATTTT
NA,TRBV7-9,TRBJ2-1,NA,CASSLVVATITYNEQFF,TGTGCCAGCAGCTTAGTCGTGGCTACCATCACCTACAATGAGCAGTTCTTC
TRBD1,TRBV5-1,TRBJ1-2,NA,CASSLETGTSYTF,TGCGCCAGCAGCTTGGAGACAGGGACGAGCTACACCTTC
TRBD1,TRBV7-9,TRBJ2-1,NA,CASSLDGTGDNEQFF,TGTGCCAGCAGCTTAGACGGGACAGGGGACAATGAGCAGTTCTTC
NA,TRBV27,TRBJ1-1,NA,CASSLMGVWNTEAFF,TGTGCCAGCAGTTTAATGGGGGTTTGGAACACTGAAGCTTTCTTT
NA,TRBV19,TRBJ1-5,NA,CASRSNYRNQPQHF,TGTGCCAGTAGGTCCAACTATCGCAATCAGCCCCAGCATTTT
NA,TRBV6-1,TRBJ1-5,NA,CASSPLPNQPQHF,TGTGCCAGCAGTCCCCTTCCAAATCAGCCCCAGCATTTT
NA,TRBV27,TRBJ1-5,NA,CASSFTGNQPQHF,TGTGCCAGCAGTTTCACGGGGAATCAGCCCCAGCATTTT
TRBD1,TRBV7-2,TRBJ1-1,NA,CASSFRPDQTGGTEAFF,TGTGCCAGCAGCTTCCGGCCAGATCAAACAGGGGGCACTGAAGCTTTCTTT
NA,TRBV29-1,TRBJ1-1,NA,CSTIGNTEAFF,TGCAGCACAATCGGGAACACTGAAGCTTTCTTT
TRBD1,TRBV30,TRBJ2-7,NA,CAWATGMYEQYF,TGTGCCTGGGCGACAGGGATGTACGAGCAGTACTTC
TRBD2,TRBV7-9,TRBJ2-1,NA,CASSYGLAIYNEQFF,TGTGCCAGCAGCTATGGACTAGCGATATACAATGAGCAGTTCTTC
NA,TRBV2,TRBJ1-1,NA,CASRGGVNTEAFF,TGTGCCAGCAGGGGGGGAGTCAACACTGAAGCTTTCTTT
NA,TRBV28,TRBJ1-2,NA,CASSQRAGYTF,TGTGCAAGCTCCCAGAGGGCCGGCTACACCTTC
NA,TRBV4-2,TRBJ1-1,NA,CASHLGDTNTEAFF,TGTGCCAGCCACCTGGGGGACACGAACACTGAAGCTTTCTTT
NA,TRBV7-2,TRBJ1-6,NA,CASSLNSNSPLHF,TGTGCCAGCAGCTTAAATTCTAATTCACCCCTCCACTTT